This T cell receptor (beta chain) derives from a study of T cells in Graves' hyperthyroidism and ophthalmopathy (dated 2019 in TCRdb). Regarding the research as a whole: Peripheral blood was collected at initial diagnosis, before any treatment. Prospective prediction of ophthalmopathy was tested in an independent validation cohort of approximately 19 hyperthyroidism patients and some 17 patients who later progressed to ophthalmopathy. According to the paper, TCR Vbeta CDR3 sequencing was carried out on over 130 peripheral blood samples, which came from more than 40 ophthalmopathy, 75 or so hyperthyroidism and roughly 17 progressor patients. Thyroid tissue and blood T-cell repertoires from six Graves' hyperthyroidism patients were also compared in the study. To identify TCR V-J signatures that set the groups apart, the researchers used a discovery cohort of more than 95 patients, made up of 40 to 45 with Graves' ophthalmopathy and about 60 with stable Graves' hyperthyroidism. Following sampling, methimazole starting at 30 mg daily was given to hyperthyroidism patients, and high-dose intravenous methylprednisolone was given to ophthalmopathy patients. The 75 to 100 discovery patients were randomly split 7:3 into training and test sets. On the study overall, not on this receptor specifically: In validation, the model predicted progression to ophthalmopathy a median of about 6 months before onset, with around 70% sensitivity and 72.22% specificity. No statistical method was used to set the sample size in advance, and investigators knew the group allocation. Most expanded thyroid clonotypes (frequency above 0.001) were also detected in blood, a finding suggesting that blood repertoires may reflect thyroid immune responses. Ophthalmopathy was separated from stable hyperthyroidism by a 13 V-J signature model, with over 85% sensitivity and roughly 81% specificity obtained in cross-validation and 80%/75% obtained in testing.

Many counts were recorded for this clonotype. Its target antigen remains unknown. No base qualities exist here, and no much larger clone lies one base off it. Stable Graves' hyperthyroidism was defined as the absence of progression to ophthalmopathy over 18 months of follow-up. The hyperthyroidism patients were between 18 and 65 years old and newly diagnosed, with a disease duration of less than 2 months. Exclusion was applied to patients with uncontrolled infections, other autoimmune diseases, pregnancy or lactation. Diagnoses were established on the basis of clinical symptoms, serum thyroxine and TRAb, thyroid ultrasound, and orbital computed tomography. PBMCs were isolated from 10 ml of fresh peripheral blood by Ficoll-Paque density gradient centrifugation. Total RNA was extracted with Trizol reagent, and quality was checked on an Agilent 2100 Bioanalyzer. The TCR beta CDR3 regions were amplified from RNA transcripts. The TCR CDR3 was subjected to a first round of RT-PCR using the HTBI primer set and the Qiagen OneStep RT-PCR kit. Libraries were constructed in a second round of multiplex PCR, after which size selection and purification were carried out. Libraries were sequenced paired-end with 100 bp reads on an Illumina HiSeq2000. In the paper's pipeline: SOAPnuke was used to process the raw data, with reads discarded if the reads contained adapters or uncalled bases, had a mean Phred below 15, or lacked an exact constant-primer or identifier match. COPE v1.2.5 was used to merge high-quality paired reads, and clonotypes were defined as unique nucleotide sequences. MiTCR v1.1 was used to align the clonotypes against IMGT TRBV, TRBD and TRBJ reference segments. Only V-J combinations with frequency above 0.0001, covering about 99% of repertoires, were analysed. The TCS score was defined as F50 (clonal expansion) divided by E x V (chaos), with BLOSUM62-based TCRdist calculated between CDR3 peptides within each V-J. Welch's t-statistics and random forest reduced around 520 V-J features to about 13, which were used in a naive Bayes classifier (R e1071). TCRdb applied fastp at Q25 and MiXCR to the public reads, then kept only in-frame beta chains. Entries are consolidated by CDR3 protein sequence, retaining the most common genes and DNA. The V and J calls were determined by TCRdb, not by the authors. The sample table contains roughly 740,000 distinct CDR3 sequences; only one count was recorded for about 16% of them. Under 10% of the sample goes to the ten largest clones.

The CDR3 runs 15 residues from the cysteine to the phenylalanine. The only DNA kept is the CDR3, 45 bases in frame from the first base. CDR1 and CDR2 (SGHDT, YYEEEE) derive from the germline V gene. V trim: 2 bases; J trim: 2 bases; unmatched bases: 5. Material: blood. This clonotype was obtained from a man between 18 and 29 years old with Graves' hyperthyroidism. This chain joins TRBV5-6 to TRBJ2-7, with 9 bases in between that match TRBD1. The CDR3 reads CASSFLTGGTYEQYF. The DNA sequence is TGTGCCAGCAGCTTTCTGACAGGGGGAACCTACGAGCAGTACTTC.